This is a list of T cell receptor beta chains from one sample in a study of CXCR3-negative and CXCR3-positive naive CD8 T cells. From its re-call of the 5' RACE reads, TCRdb lists each CDR3 protein once, without DNA. This repertoire includes about 130,000 distinct CDR3 sequences. Sequenced sample: naive CXCR3- CD8+ T cells from blood. Source of these receptors: a human donor in good health. Some clones in this sample may be carry-over from other donors' samples. The CDR3 runs from the conserved cysteine through the conserved F or W.

V	J	CDR3
TRBV7-2	TRBJ2-1	CASFHQGGVGEQFF
TRBV24-1	TRBJ2-1	CSTSDFPLAGGPPKQFF
TRBV11-3	TRBJ2-3	CASSPRGSGRTDTQYF
TRBV28	TRBJ1-2	CASSLAPGQGNGYTF
TRBV28	TRBJ2-2	CASSFNAFTGTTGELFF
TRBV29-1	TRBJ1-4	CSVPGDNEKLFF
TRBV28	TRBJ2-1	CASSLHLGWVAGGPGGSYNEQFF
TRBV12-3/TRBV12-4	TRBJ2-7	CASSLWDSYEQYF
TRBV24-1	TRBJ2-7	CATCGTSGSYEQYF
TRBV29-1	TRBJ2-2	CSVEVTAPNTGELFF
TRBV7-2	TRBJ1-4	CASSLEARNEKLFF
TRBV12-3/TRBV12-4	TRBJ2-2	CASSFWQLLAGVDTGELFF
TRBV10-1	TRBJ2-1	CASSDRASNEQFF
TRBV7-9	TRBJ2-1	CASSTILAGYYNEQFF
TRBV29-1	TRBJ2-7	CSVEGTPYDEQYF
TRBV29-1	TRBJ2-7	CSARQGNTYEQYF
TRBV28	TRBJ2-3	CASSSLAGGSTDTQYF
TRBV19	TRBJ2-3	CASSALTGWTDTQYF
TRBV5-1	TRBJ1-4	CASSLSGFSTNEKLFF
TRBV10-3	TRBJ2-1	CAISESGESSYNEQFF
TRBV9	TRBJ2-3	CASSVEGLPVTDTQYF
TRBV14	TRBJ2-1	CASSQGGLAANEQFF
TRBV29-1	TRBJ2-3	CSVERQTIFTDTQYF
TRBV28	TRBJ2-3	CASSSGGRITDTQYF
TRBV7-2	TRBJ2-7	CASSLTDRGSYEQYF
TRBV7-2	TRBJ2-1	CASSLFRTRYEQFF
TRBV7-9	TRBJ2-7	CASSLGRERRYEQYF
TRBV6-5	TRBJ2-7	CASSPRPGVSEQYF
TRBV7-8	TRBJ2-1	CASRTRPGKTGDEQFF
TRBV28	TRBJ2-3	CASSLLGGGADTQYF
TRBV4-3	TRBJ2-5	CASSQMDFPQETQYF
TRBV6-2/TRBV6-3	TRBJ2-3	CASSWLAEGTDTQYF
TRBV5-4	TRBJ2-3	CASSSRDLSTDTQYF
TRBV4-2	TRBJ2-1	CASSQGIAGESYNEQFF
TRBV7-9	TRBJ2-7	CASSSGAYEQYF
TRBV6-5	TRBJ2-1	CASSYRTSGGAKQFF
TRBV12-3/TRBV12-4	TRBJ1-2	CASSSSGYYGYTF
TRBV9	TRBJ2-5	CASSGGVETQYF
TRBV12-3/TRBV12-4	TRBJ2-7	CASSFSWVKRGSYEQYF
TRBV5-4	TRBJ2-3	CASRGAGESGITQYF
TRBV27	TRBJ2-1	CASSTRGPQVDEQFF
TRBV12-3/TRBV12-4	TRBJ2-3	CASSGVTQPYSTDTQYF
TRBV29-1	TRBJ1-6	CSVSQGAVSYNSPLHF
TRBV20-1	TRBJ2-3	CSARGGTNSDTQYF
TRBV28	TRBJ2-3	CASSPDRFTDTQYF
TRBV27	TRBJ1-2	CASTGHPANYGYTF
TRBV28	TRBJ2-7	CASSSRGSPYEQYF
TRBV6-4	TRBJ2-1	CASSDGGANNEQFF
TRBV29-1	TRBJ2-1	CSVEDLGLAASYNEQFF
TRBV12-3/TRBV12-4	TRBJ2-5	CASSLVVAGAQETQYF